This T cell receptor (beta chain) was sequenced during a study of T cells in Graves' hyperthyroidism and ophthalmopathy. About the research overall: Pretreatment peripheral blood was obtained at initial diagnosis.

A few counts support this clonotype. As yet, its antigen is unknown. The investigators amplified TCR beta CDR3 regions from RNA transcripts. First-round RT-PCR of the TCR CDR3 relied on the HTBI primer set. TCRdb independently ran MiXCR on the multiplex PCR reads; one entry per CDR3 protein. The sample records around 190,000 distinct CDR3 sequences, approximately 16% being singletons. Findings and caveats of the study: Ophthalmopathy, as predicted by the model, came a median roughly 6.3 months after the prediction.

This CDR3 is built from 14 residues. Trimming took off 4 bases at V and 8 bases at J, with 12 bases between the two ends. Per germline, CDR1 LGHDT and CDR2 YNNKEL (reference sequence). PBMCs were collected from an approximately 9.2 ml volume of fresh peripheral blood. The chain combines TRBV3-1 with TRBJ1-6; perhaps TRBD1 as D (6 bases). This clonotype was sampled from a woman in her forties or fifties with Graves' hyperthyroidism. Sequencing input: blood. This CDR3 is CASSLGQGHSPLHF. CDR3 coding DNA: TGTGCCAGCAGCCTGGGACAAGGGCATTCACCCCTCCACTTT.